This entry lists 9 T cell receptor beta chains sequenced from one sample in a study of blood T cell repertoires in COVID-19. Profiled with immunoSEQ multiplex PCR; TCRdb holds only in-frame clones, not every one. The sample holds 250,000 to 300,000 clones, around 86% seen once. Sequencing was carried out using peripheral blood. These receptors were collected from a middle-aged woman who had recovered from COVID-19.

The chain recombines TRBV6-5 with TRBJ2-7; D might be TRBD1 (6 bases). Trimming removed 4 bases from V and 6 bases from J, with 10 bases in between. CDR3 length: 12 amino acids. CDR1 MNHEY and CDR2 SVGAGI come from the germline V gene. CDR3 in amino acids: CASSLTGLEQYF. The DNA for the CDR3 is TGTGCCAGCAGTTTGACAGGCCTCGAGCAGTACTTC.

The chain couples TRBV3-1 (or the pseudogene TRBV3-2) to TRBJ1-6; a possible D gene is TRBD1 (6 bases). CDR3 length equals 13 residues. The V and J ends lost 3 bases and 7 bases respectively, with 7 bases between them. Germline values: CDR1 LGHDT, CDR2 YNNKEL (reference sequence). The CDR3 DNA follows: TGTGCCAGCAGCCAGGGGACAAATTCACCCCTCCACTTT. Amino acids: CASSQGTNSPLHF.

The chain uses TRBV6-5 and TRBJ2-1, with 11 bases identical to TRBD2. V shed 7 bases, J shed 5 bases, and the junction held 7 bases outside the gene matches. Germline CDR1 MNHEY, CDR2 SVGAGI. This CDR3 has 15 amino acids. The CDR3 region is CASIPGLAGDNEQFF. CDR3 nucleotides: TGTGCCAGCATCCCTGGACTAGCGGGCGACAATGAGCAGTTCTTC.

This chain's CDR3 is CASSTLGVTTPYEQYF. The CDR3 coding sequence is TGTGCCAGCAGCACACTGGGCGTCACGACCCCCTACGAGCAGTACTTC. J is TRBJ2-7 and V is TRBV5-4; no clear D. The germline V gene encodes CDR1 SGHNT and CDR2 YYREEE (reference sequence). The CDR3 is 16 residues long. V dropped 4 bases and J dropped 2 bases, with 19 bases sitting between them.

This clone has just a few counts. The chain joins TRBV10-3 to TRBJ2-4; D might be TRBD1 (6 bases). Germline V gives CDR1 ENHRY, CDR2 SYGVKD. The CDR3 is 13 residues long. V was pared by 9 bases and J by 3 bases, with 12 bases between. The CDR3 sequence is CAIIQGDKNIQYF. As DNA, the CDR3 is TGTGCCATAATACAGGGTGACAAAAACATTCAGTACTTC.

This chain connects TRBV20-1 to TRBJ1-2; D unresolved. The CDR3 is made up of 11 amino acids. Germline CDR1 and CDR2: DFQATT and SNEGSKA (reference sequence). V shed 3 bases and J shed 5 bases, with 7 bases lying between them. DNA of the CDR3: TGCAGTGCTAGTGGAGGATATGGCTACACCTTC. It encodes CSASGGYGYTF.

The genes are TRBV12-3 or TRBV12-4 and TRBJ2-1; 7 bases match TRBD1. This CDR3 has 13 amino acids. V lost 5 bases, J lost 9 bases, and 7 bases stayed unmatched. For the CDR3, the DNA is TGTGCCAGCAGTCCCACGACAGGGAGTGAGCAGTTCTTC. It is translated as CASSPTTGSEQFF.

The chain recombines TRBV25-1 with TRBJ2-5; no firm D call. The length of the CDR3 is 11 residues. Germline V gene sequence: CDR1 MGHDK, CDR2 SYGVNS. V was shortened by 3 bases and J by 7 bases, with 6 bases between the two germline ends. The CDR3 DNA follows: TGTGCCAGCAGTGACCCAGGGACCCAGTACTTC. It encodes CASSDPGTQYF.

This clone was seen a few times. The chain joins TRBV4-1 to TRBJ2-7; 10 bases line up with TRBD1. V trimming: 1 base; J trimming: 4 bases; junction bases outside the gene matches: 13. The length of the CDR3 is 18 residues. Germline-derived CDR1 and CDR2 are MGHRA and YSYEKL. The CDR3 bases are TGCGCCAGCAGCCAAGGAGGGGGACCCGGGACAGGGGTGTACGAGCAGTACTTC. Its translation: CASSQGGGPGTGVYEQYF.